The clone carrying this TCR beta chain has just a few counts. The V gene lost 5 bases and the J gene lost 1 base, with 13 bases spanning the gap. Germline V lookup: CDR1 SGHTA, CDR2 FQGTGA. The CDR3 is 15 residues long. A second PCR of 7 to 11 cycles used a sample-barcoded 5' primer and a J-beta primer mix. TCRdb passed the 5' RACE reads through MiXCR, listing each CDR3 protein once. The profile shows 450,000 to 650,000 distinct CDR3 sequences, 24% of them singletons. This sample was included in a study of blood T cells in healthy people across ages. These data were likewise used in another study, on T cells of mothers and their children. That paper adds: Every mother supplied over 8 million TCR beta CDR3 reads and every child around 3 million.

This clonotype originated in a boy younger than 18 in good health. Sequences were obtained from blood. This chain links TRBV7-3 with TRBJ2-3, with D possibly TRBD2 on 5 matching bases. The CDR3 region has the DNA TGTGCCAGCAGCCCCGGCCGGGGTGGCACAGATACGCAGTATTTT. Translating gives CASSPGRGGTDTQYF. Drawing the rest from reference TRBV7-3 and TRBJ2-3, the complete variable domain is GAGVSQTPSNKVTEKGKYVELRCDPISGHTALYWYRQSLGQGPEFLIYFQGTGAADDSGLPNDRFFAVRPEGSVSTLKIQRTERGDSAVYLCASSPGRGGTDTQYFGPGTRLTVL.